These T cell receptor beta chains were read from a single sample in a study of human T cells and chemical hapten exposure. Via MiXCR, TCRdb re-called the RACE reads, giving one row per CDR3 protein. The data show 250,000 or so distinct CDR3 sequences, over 8% seen once. The sequencing here drew on whole blood, taken in connection with sensitization to the hapten diphenylcyclopropenone (DPC). These receptors all come from a woman aged 40 to 50 with alopecia areata. Some clones in this sample may be carry-over from other donors' samples. Each CDR3 is given with its conserved first and last residue. Fields, in order: D gene, J gene, V gene, clone size, CDR3 DNA, CDR3 protein. D genes are given only for firm matches. Size values are once, few and many counts, or a class for expanded clones, and some rows have none.

TRBD1 TRBJ2-7 TRBV5-1 . TGCGCCAGCAGCTTGGATGGGACAGAATACGAGCAGTACTTC CASSLDGTEYEQYF
. TRBJ2-6 TRBV11-2 few TGTGCCAGCAGCTTACATCGTTGGGGCAGGGCATCCTCTGGGGCCAACGTCCTGACTTTC CASSLHRWGRASSGANVLTF
. TRBJ2-7 TRBV27 few TGTGCCAGCAGCACCCGCCCCGCACCCTACTACGAGCAGTACTTC CASSTRPAPYYEQYF
. TRBJ2-3 TRBV10-3 . TGTGCCATCAGTGAGCAGGGAACAGATACGCAGTATTTT CAISEQGTDTQYF
. TRBJ2-1 TRBV9 many TGTGCCAGCACCTCAACGGAGCACAATGAGCAGTTCTTC CASTSTEHNEQFF
. TRBJ2-5 TRBV27 . TGTGCCAGCAGTCCCGCCCAGCAAGAGACCCAGTACTTC CASSPAQQETQYF
TRBD2 TRBJ2-1 TRBV20-1 . TGCAGTGCTTCACTAGCGGGAGGGTTTTACAATGAGCAGTTCTTC CSASLAGGFYNEQFF
TRBD2 TRBJ2-1 TRBV6-2/TRBV6-3 few TGTGCCAGCAGTTACCGGACTAGCGGGAGGGATGAGCAGTTCTTC CASSYRTSGRDEQFF
. TRBJ2-1 TRBV7-2 few TGTGCCAGCAGCCTATCCTACCAGGTAGGGCAGTTCTTC CASSLSYQVGQFF
. TRBJ2-4 TRBV24-1 many TGTGCCACCAGTGACCCTTCACGGGACATTCAGTACTTC CATSDPSRDIQYF
. TRBJ2-7 TRBV28 many TGTGCCAGCACCTCTTCAGACAGCGCCTACGAGCAGTACTTC CASTSSDSAYEQYF
TRBD1 TRBJ2-7 TRBV4-3 . TGCGCCAGCAGCCAAGGATATCGGACAGGGGACACCTACGAGCAGTACTTC CASSQGYRTGDTYEQYF
. TRBJ1-1 TRBV20-1 few TGCAGTGCTAGAGGGGTAAGCACTGAAGCTTTCTTT CSARGVSTEAFF
. TRBJ1-5 TRBV7-2 . TGTGCCAGCAGCCCGCGCCCTAGCAATCAGCCCCAGCATTTT CASSPRPSNQPQHF
TRBD2 TRBJ2-1 TRBV19 . TGTGCCAGTAGTGAATCTAGCGGGAGCTCCTACAATGAGCAGTTCTTC CASSESSGSSYNEQFF
TRBD2 TRBJ2-1 TRBV2 . TGTGCCAGCAGTGAAAACGGGAGGAGCTCCTACAATGAGCAGTTCTTC CASSENGRSSYNEQFF
. TRBJ1-2 TRBV6-2/TRBV6-3 many TGTGCCAGCACCCTGGACGGGGCTAACTATGGCTACACCTTC CASTLDGANYGYTF
. TRBJ2-1 TRBV7-2 few TGTGCCAGCAGCCCAAGAGCCGGGCGAGGGGGGTATGAGCAGTTCTTC CASSPRAGRGGYEQFF
TRBD1 TRBJ2-7 TRBV5-1 . TGCGCCAGCAGCATAAGGGGACAGGGGAGGTACGAGCAGTACTTC CASSIRGQGRYEQYF
. TRBJ2-7 TRBV10-3 few TGTGCCATCAGTGAGTCGACGGGACCCTGGTACCGATTC CAISESTGPWYRF
TRBD2 TRBJ2-5 TRBV6-5 . TGTGCCAGCAGTTCCCCGTCTGGAGGGAGACTAGCGGGCTGGAGAAGAGAGACCCAGTACTTC CASSSPSGGRLAGWRRETQYF
TRBD1 TRBJ2-5 TRBV29-1 many TGCAGCGTTTTAGACAGGGTCAACCAAGAGACCCAGTACTTC CSVLDRVNQETQYF
. TRBJ2-2 TRBV5-1 few TGCGCCAGCAGCTTGCCTAGCACGACCGGGGAGCTGTTTTTT CASSLPSTTGELFF
. TRBJ1-5 TRBV29-1 . TGCAGCGTCGCTTATCGGGATTTGTATAGCAATCAGCCCCAGCATTTT CSVAYRDLYSNQPQHF
. TRBJ2-6 TRBV5-1 . TGCGCCAGCTGCCGGGACGCCGTCTCTGGGGCCAACGTCCTGACTTTC CASCRDAVSGANVLTF
TRBD2 TRBJ2-1 TRBV11-1 many TGTGCCAGCAGCCTAAGGACTAGCGCGGTCAGCTCCTACAATGAGCAGTTCTTC CASSLRTSAVSSYNEQFF
. TRBJ1-5 TRBV20-1 many TGCAGTGCTTCTCCAGGACAGTTTGACAATCAGCCCCAGCATTTT CSASPGQFDNQPQHF
. TRBJ2-5 TRBV20-1 . TGCAGTGCTAGAATGGGGGGACGTCGAGAGACCCAGTACTTC CSARMGGRRETQYF
TRBD2 TRBJ2-1 TRBV12-3/TRBV12-4 few TGTGCCAGCAGTCCCTCTGCGGGAGGGCCTGGAGATGAGCAGTTCTTC CASSPSAGGPGDEQFF
TRBD2 TRBJ2-1 TRBV2 few TGTGCCAGCAGTGCAGCTCAACCGGGAGGGAACTTC CASSAAQPGGNF
TRBD1 TRBJ1-4 TRBV9 . TGTGCCAGCAGCGTCGGGACAGGGGGGAATGAAAAACTGTTTTTT CASSVGTGGNEKLFF
. TRBJ2-1 TRBV12-3/TRBV12-4 few TGTGCCAGCACCCCAACAGGGAGCTCCTACAATGAGCAGTTCTTC CASTPTGSSYNEQFF
TRBD1 TRBJ2-6 TRBV20-1 few TGCAGTGCTAGAGGTCAGGGGGCCGGGGCCAACGTCCTGACTTTC CSARGQGAGANVLTF
TRBD2 TRBJ2-7 TRBV20-1 few TGCAGTGCTGAGGACCTAGTGGGACTAGCGGGAGTCGAGCAGTACTTC CSAEDLVGLAGVEQYF
TRBD1 TRBJ2-3 TRBV4-3 few TGCGCCAGCAGTTTTGCTTCCGGGACAGGGTGGGTCGATACGCAGTATTTT CASSFASGTGWVDTQYF
TRBD2 TRBJ2-7 TRBV4-2 many TGTGCCAGCAGCCAAGATACCTCGACTAGCGACTACGAGCAGTACTTC CASSQDTSTSDYEQYF
TRBD1 TRBJ2-2 TRBV6-5 few TGTGCCAGCAGCCGCAATCCGGGACAGGGTGGGACCGGGGAGCTGTTTTTT CASSRNPGQGGTGELFF
. TRBJ1-2 TRBV5-6 many TGTGCCAGCAGTTCTCAGGCGCACTATGGCTACACCTTC CASSSQAHYGYTF
TRBD1 TRBJ2-3 TRBV29-1 many TGCAGCGTTGGGCAGGGGGCCACAGATACGCAGTATTTT CSVGQGATDTQYF
. TRBJ1-1 TRBV30 few TGTGCCTGGAGTGTACTAGGCACTGAAGCTTTCTTT CAWSVLGTEAFF
TRBD1 TRBJ2-1 TRBV29-1 . TGCAGCGCCGACAGGGGGCACCTCGGTGAGCAGTTCTTC CSADRGHLGEQFF
. TRBJ2-7 TRBV10-3 . TGTGCCATCAGTGAAATTCGGCAGCCGCCCTACGAGCAGTACTTC CAISEIRQPPYEQYF
. TRBJ2-7 TRBV4-2 few TGTGCCAGCAGCCAAGAGGCAGCTTCCGAGCAGTACTTC CASSQEAASEQYF
TRBD1 TRBJ2-1 TRBV12-3/TRBV12-4 . TGTGCCACCCGTCGGGACAGTAACAATGAGCAGTTCTTC CATRRDSNNEQFF
. TRBJ2-3 TRBV6-2/TRBV6-3 few TGTGCCAGTCTAACAGGGTCAAGGGGCACAGATACGCAGTATTTT CASLTGSRGTDTQYF
. TRBJ2-3 TRBV20-1 . TGCAGTGCTTCCACAGATACGCAGTATTTT CSASTDTQYF
. TRBJ1-5 TRBV10-3 few TGTGCCATCAGTGAAGGGTTCAATCAGCCCCAGCATTTT CAISEGFNQPQHF
. TRBJ2-6 TRBV6-5 many TGTGCCTCCTGGGGTGGTGGGGCCAACGTCCTGACTTTC CASWGGGANVLTF
TRBD2 TRBJ2-1 TRBV7-9 few TGTGCCAGCAGCTTCGACCCGGGACTAGCGGGATCAGATCAGTTCTTC CASSFDPGLAGSDQFF
TRBD1 TRBJ1-5 TRBV6-6 . TGTGCCAGCGCCGGACAGGTACTCTATAGCAATCAGCCCCAGCATTTT CASAGQVLYSNQPQHF
. TRBJ1-4 TRBV6-1 . TGTGCCAGCAGTGTCTCCATTAATGAAAAACTGTTTTTT CASSVSINEKLFF
. TRBJ1-2 TRBV4-2 few TGTGCCAGCAGCCAAGGGGCAGGGCAAAACTATGGCTACACCTTC CASSQGAGQNYGYTF
. TRBJ2-7 TRBV27 . TGTGCCAGCAGTCCCGAGGGCGCGAGCCCCTACGAGCAGTACTTC CASSPEGASPYEQYF
. TRBJ1-1 TRBV9 many TGTGCCAGCAGCCCGACTGGCAGTGGGTTCTCTGAAGCTTTCTTT CASSPTGSGFSEAFF